These T cell receptor beta chains were read from a single sample in a study of glioma-infiltrating T cells after dendritic cell vaccination. Profiling relied on immunoSEQ multiplex PCR, and the TCRdb table lists in-frame clones only, not all of them. The table includes about 38,000 clones, around 80% detected once. This material consisted of blood, taken before dendritic cell vaccination. These TCRs come from a human donor with glioblastoma. CDR3s include the opening cysteine and the closing phenylalanine or tryptophan. D genes are given only for firm matches. The size entry is marked missing in some rows and otherwise reads once, few, many or a size class.

v_gene: TRBV4-2; d_gene: -; j_gene: TRBJ2-6; abundance: once; CDR3nt: TGTGCCAGCAGCCAAGAATTCGGTAGCTCTGGGGCCAACGTCCTGACTTTC; CDR3aa: CASSQEFGSSGANVLTF
v_gene: TRBV11-2; d_gene: -; j_gene: TRBJ2-3; abundance: once; CDR3nt: TGTGCCAGCAGCCCCCAGGGGCCGGTGACGCAGTATTTT; CDR3aa: CASSPQGPVTQYF
v_gene: TRBV29-1; d_gene: TRBD1; j_gene: TRBJ2-5; abundance: -; CDR3nt: TGCAGCGTGGTCATTGGGGGACAGGCGACCCAGTACTTC; CDR3aa: CSVVIGGQATQYF
v_gene: TRBV9; d_gene: -; j_gene: TRBJ2-1; abundance: -; CDR3nt: TGTGCCAGCAGCGCGCCCCGAGGTGGATCCTGGGTCAATGAGCAGTTCTTC; CDR3aa: CASSAPRGGSWVNEQFF
v_gene: TRBV29-1; d_gene: -; j_gene: TRBJ2-1; abundance: -; CDR3nt: TGCAGCGTTGAAAGGTCAGGGGATGAGCAGTTCTTC; CDR3aa: CSVERSGDEQFF
v_gene: TRBV19; d_gene: -; j_gene: TRBJ2-2; abundance: -; CDR3nt: TGTGCCAGTAGTCATGATAGCGCATCTACCCTCTTGAACACCGGGGAGCTGTTTTTT; CDR3aa: CASSHDSASTLLNTGELFF
v_gene: TRBV10-3; d_gene: TRBD1; j_gene: TRBJ2-7; abundance: medium-sized; CDR3nt: TGTGCCATCAGTGAGTCTGGACAGGGGGCTTCTCCCGAGCAGTACTTC; CDR3aa: CAISESGQGASPEQYF
v_gene: TRBV7-2; d_gene: -; j_gene: TRBJ1-1; abundance: -; CDR3nt: TGTGCCAGCAGCCTAATGTTGTCTATGAACACTGAAGCTTTCTTT; CDR3aa: CASSLMLSMNTEAFF
v_gene: TRBV28; d_gene: -; j_gene: TRBJ1-5; abundance: -; CDR3nt: TGTGCCAGCAGTTTATCGCAGGTATGGAGCAATCAGCCCCAGCATTTT; CDR3aa: CASSLSQVWSNQPQHF
v_gene: TRBV5-1; d_gene: -; j_gene: TRBJ2-1; abundance: -; CDR3nt: TGCGCCAGCAGCTTGACGGGAGCCGGGGCTGCCTACAATGAGCAGTTCTTC; CDR3aa: CASSLTGAGAAYNEQFF
v_gene: TRBV7-2; d_gene: -; j_gene: TRBJ1-2; abundance: -; CDR3nt: TGTGCCAGCAGCTTAGCGTACAGTGATGGCTACACCTTC; CDR3aa: CASSLAYSDGYTF
v_gene: TRBV11-2; d_gene: TRBD1; j_gene: TRBJ2-1; abundance: -; CDR3nt: TGTGCCAGCAGCTTGAAGCCGGGACAGCCGGACAATGAGCAGTTCTTC; CDR3aa: CASSLKPGQPDNEQFF
v_gene: TRBV4-2; d_gene: -; j_gene: TRBJ2-1; abundance: -; CDR3nt: TGTGCCAGCAGCCAAGACCCGAGGGGGTGGGATAATGAGCAGTTCTTC; CDR3aa: CASSQDPRGWDNEQFF
v_gene: TRBV7-2; d_gene: -; j_gene: TRBJ1-3; abundance: few; CDR3nt: TGTGCCAGCAGCTTAGGAGACCGGGTCGGGAACACCATATATTTT; CDR3aa: CASSLGDRVGNTIYF
v_gene: TRBV6-5; d_gene: TRBD2; j_gene: TRBJ2-1; abundance: -; CDR3nt: TGTGCCAGCAGTTACTCTGGCGGGGGGGCTTACAATGAGCAGTTCTTC; CDR3aa: CASSYSGGGAYNEQFF
v_gene: TRBV4-1; d_gene: -; j_gene: TRBJ1-4; abundance: -; CDR3nt: TGCGCCAGCAGCCAAGATCGGAGGGTTGAAAAACTGTTTTTT; CDR3aa: CASSQDRRVEKLFF
v_gene: TRBV10-2; d_gene: -; j_gene: TRBJ2-7; abundance: -; CDR3nt: TGCGCCAGCAGGGGTGAACTAGCTCGCTACGAGCAGTACTTC; CDR3aa: CASRGELARYEQYF
v_gene: TRBV9; d_gene: TRBD2; j_gene: TRBJ2-1; abundance: -; CDR3nt: TGTGCCAGCAGCGTAGTTGGACTAGCAGGCAATGAGCAGTTCTTC; CDR3aa: CASSVVGLAGNEQFF
v_gene: TRBV15; d_gene: TRBD1; j_gene: TRBJ2-1; abundance: -; CDR3nt: TGTGCCACCAGCAGAGCAGGGGGCATCTACAATGAGCAGTTCTTC; CDR3aa: CATSRAGGIYNEQFF
v_gene: TRBV5-6; d_gene: -; j_gene: TRBJ2-1; abundance: -; CDR3nt: TGTGCCAGCAGCCCGGCGGGCGCCTTTAATGAGCAGTTCTTC; CDR3aa: CASSPAGAFNEQFF
v_gene: TRBV11-3; d_gene: -; j_gene: TRBJ2-7; abundance: -; CDR3nt: TGTGCCAGGACAGGAACCGAGCAGTACTTC; CDR3aa: CARTGTEQYF
v_gene: TRBV7-9; d_gene: TRBD2; j_gene: TRBJ2-7; abundance: -; CDR3nt: TGTGCCAGCAGCATTAGCGGGGGCCCCTACGAGCAGTACTTC; CDR3aa: CASSISGGPYEQYF
v_gene: TRBV10-1; d_gene: TRBD2; j_gene: TRBJ2-3; abundance: -; CDR3nt: TGCGCCAGCAGTGAGTCGCTAGGGCTAGCGGGAGATACGCAGTATTTT; CDR3aa: CASSESLGLAGDTQYF
v_gene: TRBV7-2; d_gene: TRBD1; j_gene: TRBJ1-5; abundance: -; CDR3nt: TGTGCCAGCAGTTCATGGACAGGAAGCAATCAGCCCCAGCATTTT; CDR3aa: CASSSWTGSNQPQHF
v_gene: TRBV21-1; d_gene: -; j_gene: TRBJ1-2; abundance: few; CDR3nt: TGTGCCAGCAGCAAACTCCTGGGACTTTTATATGGCTACACCTTC; CDR3aa: CASSKLLGLLYGYTF
v_gene: TRBV9; d_gene: -; j_gene: TRBJ2-7; abundance: -; CDR3nt: TGTGCCAGCAGCGTAGAGGGAGGGGGCTACGAGCAGTACTTC; CDR3aa: CASSVEGGGYEQYF
v_gene: TRBV11-3; d_gene: TRBD2; j_gene: TRBJ2-1; abundance: -; CDR3nt: TGTGCCAGCAGCGATTCGGGGGGCTCCTACAATGAGCAGTTCTTC; CDR3aa: CASSDSGGSYNEQFF
v_gene: TRBV10-3; d_gene: -; j_gene: TRBJ1-1; abundance: few; CDR3nt: TGTGCCATCAATCCGGGGTTGAACACTGAAGCTTTCTTT; CDR3aa: CAINPGLNTEAFF
v_gene: TRBV10-2; d_gene: -; j_gene: TRBJ2-2; abundance: -; CDR3nt: TGCGCCAGCAGGGCCCGGGTCGGGGTAATAAAGAAATCGAACACCGGGGAGCTGTTTTTT; CDR3aa: CASRARVGVIKKSNTGELFF
v_gene: TRBV2; d_gene: -; j_gene: TRBJ2-5; abundance: -; CDR3nt: TGTGCCAGCAGTGATCGGATTTGGGGGACACAAGAGACCCAGTACTTC; CDR3aa: CASSDRIWGTQETQYF
v_gene: TRBV20-1; d_gene: -; j_gene: TRBJ2-5; abundance: -; CDR3nt: TGCAGTGCTAGTAGCGATGAGACCCAGTACTTC; CDR3aa: CSASSDETQYF
v_gene: TRBV28; d_gene: TRBD2; j_gene: TRBJ2-1; abundance: -; CDR3nt: TGTGCCAGCTGTTTAGCGGGGGGTTCCTTTTACAATGAGCAGTTCTTC; CDR3aa: CASCLAGGSFYNEQFF
v_gene: TRBV4-3; d_gene: TRBD1; j_gene: TRBJ2-7; abundance: -; CDR3nt: TGCGCCAGCAGCCCCCACCCGAGGGGACAGGGGGTTTACGAGCAGTACTTC; CDR3aa: CASSPHPRGQGVYEQYF
v_gene: TRBV19; d_gene: TRBD2; j_gene: TRBJ2-1; abundance: -; CDR3nt: TGTGCCAGTACCGACACTAGCGGGGGGGCCGATGAGCAGTTCTTC; CDR3aa: CASTDTSGGADEQFF
v_gene: TRBV6-5; d_gene: -; j_gene: TRBJ1-4; abundance: -; CDR3nt: TGTGCCAGCAGTCAAGGGGTGACTAATGAAAAACTGTTTTTT; CDR3aa: CASSQGVTNEKLFF
v_gene: TRBV7-2; d_gene: TRBD2; j_gene: TRBJ2-2; abundance: few; CDR3nt: TGTGCCAGCAGCTTTTATAGCGGGGGGCGAACCGGGGAGCTGTTTTTT; CDR3aa: CASSFYSGGRTGELFF
v_gene: TRBV7-9; d_gene: TRBD1; j_gene: TRBJ2-7; abundance: -; CDR3nt: TGTGCCAGCAGCTTAGTGCAGGGGGCAGCGGAGCAGTACTTC; CDR3aa: CASSLVQGAAEQYF
v_gene: TRBV4-1; d_gene: TRBD2; j_gene: TRBJ2-7; abundance: -; CDR3nt: TGCGCCAGCAGCCAGCCGACTAGCGGGGGGGCCTACGAGCAGTACTTC; CDR3aa: CASSQPTSGGAYEQYF
v_gene: TRBV15; d_gene: -; j_gene: TRBJ1-5; abundance: -; CDR3nt: TGTGCCACCCGGAGATTGGGAGGGCATCAGCCCCAGCATTTT; CDR3aa: CATRRLGGHQPQHF
v_gene: TRBV5-1; d_gene: TRBD1; j_gene: TRBJ1-6; abundance: -; CDR3nt: TGCGCCAGCAGCTTGATGGGACAGGGGAATTCACCCCTCCACTTT; CDR3aa: CASSLMGQGNSPLHF
v_gene: TRBV9; d_gene: TRBD1; j_gene: TRBJ2-3; abundance: -; CDR3nt: TGTGCCAGCAGCGACGGGACAGGGCCTACAGATACGCAGTATTTT; CDR3aa: CASSDGTGPTDTQYF